What follows is one TCR beta chain and its context. This clonotype was observed many times. Its antigen has not been determined. Base qualities are not recorded, but no much larger clone differs from it by a single base. The sample originates from a study of neurological immune-mediated disorders (dated by TCRdb to about 2019). Notes on the research overall: Among the approximately 34 multiple sclerosis patients, 31 had relapsing-remitting MS and 3 had secondary progressive MS. Using UMI-based sequencing, the study compared peripheral blood TCR-beta repertoires from patients with HTLV-I-associated myelopathy (HAM/TSP), patients with multiple sclerosis, and healthy controls. The cohort comprised 60 to 75 subjects: 15 or so HAM/TSP patients, 35 or so multiple sclerosis patients and around 20 healthy controls. Longitudinal samples, technical triplicates and paired sorted CD4+ and CD8+ T-cell subsets, alongside PBMC samples, were included among the approximately 98 TCR-beta libraries. Overall study results and their limits: No clinical or MRI features were associated with the MS cluster, and the authors said that larger cohorts are needed. In phylogenetic analysis, the repertoires of 18 of 34 MS patients grouped into a cluster of related CDR3 sequences, which suggests a possible signature at the repertoire level. TCR clonal expansion was greatest in HAM/TSP patients and smallest in MS patients, who ranked below even healthy controls. Across subjects, expanded clones never shared an identical CDR3 amino acid sequence, which suggests that the TCR-beta repertoires in every group were private.

V has 1 base trimmed and J has 1 base trimmed; junction bases matching no gene number 10. The CDR3 spans 17 residues, from the cysteine through the phenylalanine. The sequence is cut down to CDR3 DNA, 51 bases in frame from base 1. CDR1 and CDR2, per the germline V gene, are SGHTS and YDEGEE. To synthesize cDNA, template-switch 5'RACE was performed with a primer carrying a 10-nucleotide random unique molecular identifier so that each TCR transcript was tagged. Every sequencing run covered 15-18 subjects and yielded more than 170 million TCR-beta sequences. The RNeasy kit was used for extraction of total RNA. The KAPA Real-time Library Amplification kit was used to amplify TCR-beta VDJ regions with primers targeting the TCR constant region and the 5'RACE anchor. Sample indexes and Illumina adaptors were added in a first PCR, after which library yield was increased in a second PCR. The roughly 650 bp TCR product was size-selected on a 2% E-gel SizeSelection system after Ampure bead purification. Before pooling, library quality was checked on a Bioanalyzer, concentration was measured with Qubit, and libraries were quantified with the Kapa Library Quantification kit. Paired-end 2 x 150 bp sequencing of the libraries was performed on an Illumina HiSeq 2500. To increase sequence diversity, roughly 23-30% phiX was spiked into each library pool. From the authors' description of their analysis: The quality-filtered reads were processed with the UMI-based MiGEC pipeline, whose error correction step removed more than 90% of the raw TCR sequences. VDJ genes were aligned to IMGT germline references, and clonotypes were defined by unique CDR3 amino acid sequence plus V-J genes. Clonal expansion, Shannon diversity and CDR3 relatedness (CalcPairwiseDistances, ClusterSamples) were evaluated with VDJtools, and phylogenetic trees were built with CLCbio workbench. Using coefficient-of-variation modelling across technical triplicates, the study counted a clone as expanded if it had at least 8 unique UMIs. TCRdb reprocessing: public reads trimmed at Q25 with fastp, clones called with MiXCR, in-frame beta chains kept. All rows with the same CDR3 protein become a single entry with the most common DNA and genes. V and J calls and clone size were set by TCRdb, not the authors. The sample includes about 120,000 distinct CDR3 sequences, with roughly 3.2% observed a single time. The ten top clones hold about 1.2% of the sample.

Libraries from unsorted PBMCs were made from 2 million PBMCs kept in RNAlater at -80 degrees C until RNA extraction. Multiple sclerosis patients were enrolled in a US clinical protocol under which disease progression was evaluated by magnetic resonance imaging. Peripheral blood was subjected to Ficoll-Hypaque density gradient centrifugation to isolate PBMCs, which were then cryopreserved in liquid nitrogen. This receptor chain uses TRBV5-8 and TRBJ1-2; 7 middle bases align to TRBD1. The clonotype was recovered from a young woman with multiple sclerosis. Sample: PBMCs. The encoded CDR3 is CASSLFGGTANNYGYTF. The base sequence is TGTGCCAGCAGCTTGTTCGGGGGGACAGCAAATAACTATGGCTACACCTTC.